This T cell receptor (beta chain) was recorded in a study of CD8+CD57+ T cells in acquired aplastic anemia. Background on the study: Yields of DNA that came from sorted CD4+ and CD8+ cells averaged about 3 ug.

This clonotype was seen repeatedly, ten times or more. CDR1 PRHDT and CDR2 FYEKMQ come from the germline V gene (reference sequence). Trimming pared 6 bases from V and 5 bases from J, leaving 26 bases between. The CDR3 is 17 amino acids. For CDR3 and TCR beta VDJ profiling, genomic DNA was the template used. One entry per CDR3 protein results from TCRdb running MiXCR on the reads. The data hold approximately 70,000 distinct CDR3 sequences, with less than 65% observed a single time. This sequence was found in a human donor in good health, serving as a control. The V gene is TRBV13, the J gene TRBJ2-7, with D possibly called TRBD1 or TRBD2 (6 bases each). Sequencing input: sorted CD4+, CD8+, or CD8+CD57+ T cells (not recorded which) from PBMCs. This chain's CDR3 is CASRPEVRGGRRNEQYF. The CDR3 DNA is TGTGCCAGCAGACCCGAAGTACGTGGGGGGCGGAGGAACGAGCAGTACTTC.